These 21 T cell receptor beta chains share one sample of origin, sequenced in a study of T-cell memory formation after mild COVID-19. Each CDR3 protein gets one entry after TCRdb re-called the 5' RACE reads with MiXCR. The sample shows 200,000 to 300,000 distinct CDR3 sequences, less than 20% of them seen only once. Specimen: PBMCs or a T cell subset sorted from them (not recorded which). These receptors were obtained from an adult woman who had mild COVID-19 (a few samples of this study predate the infection). Cell type and time point are not known.

This clonotype was seen a few times. The V and J genes are TRBV10-3 and TRBJ2-1; 10 positions agree with TRBD2. The germline gives CDR1 ENHRY, CDR2 SYGVKD. This CDR3 is 14 amino acids long. V lost 11 bases, J lost 4 bases, and 8 bases stayed unmatched. CDR3 region: CAATGTSDYNEQFF. Here the CDR3 DNA reads TGTGCCGCGACCGGGACTAGCGATTACAATGAGCAGTTCTTC.

This clonotype was seen only a few times. The chain is built from TRBV20-1 and TRBJ2-7, with 13 bases matching TRBD2. This CDR3 comprises 16 residues. V shed 5 bases and J 4 bases; nucleotides not matched to a gene: 11. Germline CDR1 DFQATT, CDR2 SNEGSKA (reference sequence). The CDR3 DNA reads TGCAGTGCTGATCCCGGGACTAGCGGGATATCGTACGAGCAGTACTTC. Protein product: CSADPGTSGISYEQYF.

The chain carries TRBV19 and TRBJ1-5; tentatively, D is TRBD1 (5 bases). The CDR3 length is 16 residues. Trimming stripped 1 base from V and 5 bases from J, with 15 bases between. Germline V gene data show CDR1 as LNHDA and CDR2 as SQIVND (reference sequence). Here the CDR3 DNA reads TGTGCCAGTAGTATAGGTAACAGAGCGGGGGATCAGCCCCAGCATTTT. Its protein product is CASSIGNRAGDQPQHF.

This sequence joins TRBV5-1 and TRBJ2-6, with 9 positions matching TRBD1. The CDR3 runs 17 residues. In germline, CDR1 is SGHRS, CDR2 YFSETQ. With 4 bases clipped from V and 1 base from J, the junction kept 6 bases outside the gene matches. The CDR3 protein is CASSNTGTGSGANVLTF. CDR3 DNA: TGCGCCAGCAGCAACACCGGGACAGGGTCTGGGGCCAACGTCCTGACTTTC.

This clonotype appeared many times. The chain is built from TRBV20-1 and TRBJ1-1, with 8 bases that match TRBD1. V shed 2 bases, J shed 4 bases, and the junction held 9 bases outside the gene matches. The CDR3 contains 15 residues. From germline, CDR1 is DFQATT and CDR2 SNEGSKA (reference sequence). The CDR3 region is CSARKQQGVSTEAFF. DNA of the CDR3: TGCAGTGCTAGAAAACAACAGGGGGTCTCCACTGAAGCTTTCTTT.

This clonotype was found a few times. The CDR3 protein is CASSEAGGRGTQYF. CDR3 in DNA: TGTGCCAGCAGTGAAGCGGGAGGGAGAGGTACGCAGTATTTT. J is TRBJ2-3 and V is TRBV6-4; the match to TRBD2 covers 10 bases. Germline V lookup: CDR1 MRHNA, CDR2 SNTAGT. Trimming took 3 bases from V and 8 from J; bases not matched to a gene: 5. This CDR3 has 14 residues.

This clonotype was seen a handful of times. This chain links TRBV5-1 with TRBJ2-3; 8 bases fit TRBD1. Germline values: CDR1 SGHRS, CDR2 YFSETQ. The CDR3 is 14 amino acids. V gave up 4 bases and J gave up 6 bases; unmatched junction bases: 7. This CDR3 reads CASSLARQGDTQYF. The CDR3 DNA reads as TGCGCCAGCAGCCTTGCGCGACAGGGGGATACGCAGTATTTT.

This clonotype has a handful of counts. Written as DNA, the CDR3 is TGTGCCAGCAGTTCCCCGGTCCTTTCTGGGGCCAACGTCCTGACTTTC. It is translated as CASSSPVLSGANVLTF. The chain is built from TRBV12-3 or TRBV12-4 and TRBJ2-6; no definite D call. The CDR3 has 16 amino acids. Trimming left V 4 bases short and J 1 base short, with 11 bases between.

The chain employs TRBV20-1 and TRBJ2-7; D is undetermined. The germline V and J ends were trimmed by 2 bases and 4 bases, with 15 bases remaining between them. The CDR3 consists of 14 residues. CDR1 and CDR2 from the germline V gene are DFQATT and SNEGSKA (reference sequence). The CDR3 here is CSARKVVQQYEQYF. CDR3 in DNA: TGCAGTGCTAGAAAGGTAGTACAGCAATACGAGCAGTACTTC.

In its sample, this clonotype was seen once. The rearrangement joins TRBV11-3 to TRBJ2-2; D may be TRBD2 (6 bases). Germline CDR1 is SGHNT and CDR2 is YENEEA. The CDR3 is 16 amino acids. V was trimmed by 5 bases and J by 3 bases, leaving 16 bases between them. In nucleotides, the CDR3 is TGTGCCAGCAGCCTTTCCCGGGACTTTTACACCGGGGAGCTGTTTTTT. It is translated as CASSLSRDFYTGELFF. Filled out from reference TRBV11-3 and TRBJ2-2, the complete variable domain reads EAGVVQSPRYKIIEKKQPVAFWCNPISGHNTLYWYLQNLGQGPELLIRYENEEAVDDSQLPKDRFSAERLKGVDSTLKIQPAELGDSAVYLCASSLSRDFYTGELFFGEGSRLTVL.

This clonotype was counted only a few times. The gene calls are TRBV25-1 and TRBJ2-5, with TRBD2 matching 9 bases. Germline V lookup: CDR1 MGHDK, CDR2 SYGVNS. Trimming cost V 4 bases and J 4 bases; bases outside gene matches: 10. This CDR3 is 16 amino acids long. The CDR3 nucleotides read TGTGCCAGCAGTGCAGGTAGCGGGAGTACGGGAGAGACCCAGTACTTC. Its translation: CASSAGSGSTGETQYF.

CDR3 DNA: TGCGCCAGCAGCTTGGGCAGGGGACCCAATCAGCCCCAGCATTTT. Translation gives CASSLGRGPNQPQHF. V and J are TRBV5-1 and TRBJ1-5, with D perhaps TRBD1 (6 bases). Germline CDR1 is SGHRS and CDR2 is YFSETQ. The CDR3 extends over 15 amino acids. The V end was cut by 0 bases, the J end by 3 bases, with 10 bases between.

This clonotype turned up a few times. The chain uses TRBV6-2 or TRBV6-3 and TRBJ1-1; D gene uncertain. CDR3 length: 14 amino acids. Germline V gene lookup returns CDR1 MNHEY and CDR2 SVGEGT. Trimming removed 5 bases at V and 1 base at J, with 11 bases between. CDR3 in amino acids: CASSRRETNTEAFF. DNA for the CDR3: TGTGCCAGCAGTCGACGTGAAACGAACACTGAAGCTTTCTTT.

This chain uses TRBV7-2 with TRBJ1-2, with 8 bases that match TRBD1. The junction had 6 bases not matched to a gene; V was cut back by 0 bases and J by 6 bases. Germline V gives CDR1 SGHTA, CDR2 FQGNSA. CDR3 length: 15 residues. The CDR3 loop is CASSLASGGPDGYTF. The CDR3 nucleotides are TGTGCCAGCAGCTTAGCTTCAGGGGGCCCCGATGGCTACACCTTC.

The V and J genes are TRBV7-2 and TRBJ2-7; TRBD1 matches at 11 bases. V shed 5 bases and J 4 bases; nucleotides not matched to a gene: 7. This CDR3 region has 15 residues. The germline CDR1 and CDR2 sequences are SGHTA and FQGNSA. CDR3 nucleotide sequence: TGTGCCAGCAGCGTCCCGGGACAGGGGGTTTACGAGCAGTACTTC. This codes for CASSVPGQGVYEQYF.

This clonotype occurred many times. The chain recombines TRBV7-8 with TRBJ2-1; D ambiguous. CDR3 length: 17 amino acids. In germline, CDR1 is SGHVS, CDR2 FQNEAQ. Trimming removed 5 bases at V and 0 bases at J, with 17 bases between. In DNA form, the CDR3 reads TGTGCCAGCAGCGATTCAATAGGGCGGCGCTCCTACAATGAGCAGTTCTTC. It translates to CASSDSIGRRSYNEQFF.

This clonotype was observed a few times. V usage is TRBV12-3 or TRBV12-4 and J usage is TRBJ2-6; unclear D gene. The CDR3 length is 15 residues. Between the trimmed V and J ends, which lost 4 bases and 0 bases, there was a span of 7 bases. Here the CDR3 reads CASSSYSSGANVLTF. In DNA form, the CDR3 reads TGTGCCAGCAGTTCCTATAGCTCTGGGGCCAACGTCCTGACTTTC.

Ten or more counts support this clonotype. CDR3 coding DNA: TGCGCCAGCAGCCCAACGGACAGGGGGGACAATGAGCAGTTCTTC. The encoded protein is CASSPTDRGDNEQFF. The chain is built from TRBV4-3 and TRBJ2-1; 10 positions agree with TRBD1. V lost 4 bases and J lost 5; bases outside the gene matches: 5. Germline CDR1 reads LGHNA; CDR2 reads YSLEER. The CDR3 runs 15 residues.

This clonotype was counted a few times. The rearrangement joins TRBV12-3 or TRBV12-4 to TRBJ2-7; 13 bases line up with TRBD2. V dropped 6 bases and J dropped 6; count of bases not matched to a gene: 5. The CDR3 runs to 14 residues. The CDR3 is CASSPTSGRAEQYF. The CDR3 DNA reads TGTGCCAGCAGCCCAACTAGCGGGAGGGCCGAGCAGTACTTC.

This clonotype was counted a few times. The gene calls are TRBV30 and TRBJ1-1, with D possibly matching TRBD1 (6 bases). There are 14 residues in the CDR3. Germline CDR1 reads GTSNPN; CDR2 reads SVGIG (reference sequence). Trimming took 4 bases from V and 6 from J, leaving 18 bases between them. CDR3 region: CAWNPGQYLAEAFF. DNA for the CDR3: TGTGCCTGGAACCCAGGACAGTATTTAGCTGAAGCTTTCTTT.

The chain recombines TRBV20-1 with TRBJ1-2; 7 nucleotides align to TRBD1. The CDR3 totals 12 residues. V lost 7 bases, J lost 7 bases, and 9 bases stayed unmatched. Germline-derived CDR1 and CDR2 are DFQATT and SNEGSKA (reference sequence). CDR3 in amino acids: CSVRTGMAGYTF. CDR3 nucleotide sequence: TGCAGTGTTCGGACAGGAATGGCTGGCTACACCTTC.